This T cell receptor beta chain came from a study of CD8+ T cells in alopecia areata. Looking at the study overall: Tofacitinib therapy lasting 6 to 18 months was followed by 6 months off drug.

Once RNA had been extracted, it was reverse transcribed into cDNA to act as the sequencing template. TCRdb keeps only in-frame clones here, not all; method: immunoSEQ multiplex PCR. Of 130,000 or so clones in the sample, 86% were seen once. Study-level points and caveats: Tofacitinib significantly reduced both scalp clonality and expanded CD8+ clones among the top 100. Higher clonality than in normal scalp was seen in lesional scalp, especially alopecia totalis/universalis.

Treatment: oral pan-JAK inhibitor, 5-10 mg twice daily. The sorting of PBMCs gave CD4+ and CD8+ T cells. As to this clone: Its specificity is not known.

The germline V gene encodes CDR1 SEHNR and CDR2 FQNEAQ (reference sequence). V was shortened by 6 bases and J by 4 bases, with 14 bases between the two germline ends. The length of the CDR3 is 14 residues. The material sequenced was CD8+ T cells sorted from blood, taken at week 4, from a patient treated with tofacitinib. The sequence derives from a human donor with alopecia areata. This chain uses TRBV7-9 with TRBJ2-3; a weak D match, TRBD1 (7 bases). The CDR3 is CASSRGGGADTQYF. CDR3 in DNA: TGTGCCAGCAGTCGCGGAGGGGGCGCAGATACGCAGTATTTT.